The 5 T cell receptor beta chains below were found in one sample sequenced in a study of human T cells and chemical hapten exposure. Time point of the sample: patch test 1, 2 weeks after DPC sensitization. The treatment was: therapeutic diphenylcyclopropenone sensitization with weekly scalp DPC. Total RNA was isolated from unfractionated whole blood. TCRdb fed the RACE reads into MiXCR, producing one record per CDR3 protein. The sample has tens of thousands of distinct CDR3 sequences; 8% to 13% are singletons. The material sequenced was whole blood, taken in connection with sensitization to the hapten diphenylcyclopropenone (DPC). These receptors were obtained from a woman in her forties with alopecia areata. Some clones in this sample may be carry-over from other donors' samples.

In this sample, this clonotype turned up many times. The chain joins TRBV18 to TRBJ2-5, with D maybe TRBD2 (5 bases). V was cut by 4 bases and J by 5 bases, with 20 bases left in between. The CDR3 spans 16 residues. The germline V gene encodes CDR1 KGHSH and CDR2 LQKENI. The CDR3 region is CASSQTKDLAFETQYF. In DNA form, the CDR3 reads TGTGCCAGCTCACAGACGAAGGACTTGGCCTTTGAGACCCAGTACTTC. Looking up the rest from reference TRBV18 and TRBJ2-5 gives the full variable domain: NAGVMQNPRHLVRRRGQEARLRCSPMKGHSHVYWYRQLPEEGLKFMVYLQKENIIDESGMPKERFSAEFPKEGPSILRIQQVVRGDSAAYFCASSQTKDLAFETQYFGPGTRLLVL.

The chain joins TRBV5-6 to TRBJ1-1, with D perhaps TRBD1 (6 bases). The CDR3 sequence is 14 residues long. CDR1 SGHDT and CDR2 YYEEEE come from the germline V gene. Trimming removed 4 bases at V and 5 bases at J, with 15 bases between. Here the CDR3 DNA reads TGTGCCAGCAGCACCAGGGGACGGGGTACTGAAGCTTTCTTT. It is translated as CASSTRGRGTEAFF.

This clonotype was recorded many times. J is TRBJ2-2 and V is TRBV20-1; 11 bases align to TRBD1. Germline V gives CDR1 DFQATT, CDR2 SNEGSKA (reference sequence). With V trimmed by 6 bases and J by 4 bases, 7 bases remained unmatched. The CDR3 is 15 amino acids. The CDR3 loop is CSAQRGQGVTGELFF. The DNA for the CDR3 is TGCAGTGCGCAGAGGGGACAGGGGGTCACCGGGGAGCTGTTTTTT.

The chain has TRBV5-1 and TRBJ2-4, with D perhaps matching TRBD1 (6 bases). Per germline, CDR1 SGHRS and CDR2 YFSETQ. The CDR3 totals 15 residues. V was shortened by 2 bases and J by 1 base, with 10 bases between the two germline ends. DNA of the CDR3: TGCGCCAGCAGCTTAAATCAGGGGGCCAAAAACATTCAGTACTTC. It specifies CASSLNQGAKNIQYF.

About this clonotype itself: A much larger clone differs by one base, so this may be a read error. The V and J genes are TRBV4-3 and TRBJ2-3; D unresolved. CDR3 length: 14 residues. The germline V and J ends were trimmed by 1 base and 5 bases, with 10 bases remaining between them. CDR1 LGHNA and CDR2 YSLEER come from the germline V gene. CDR3 DNA sequence: TGCGCCAGCAGCCAAGTTATCGGAATAGATACGCAGTATTTT. Translated: CASSQVIGIDTQYF.